This TCR beta chain emerged from a study of neurological immune-mediated disorders. It was by 5'RACE with 10-nucleotide random UMIs that the cDNA was made. A single run covered 15-18 subjects with over 190 million TCR-beta sequences. From the 5' RACE reads, TCRdb called clonotypes with MiXCR, one entry per CDR3 protein. This sample has approximately 74,000 distinct CDR3 sequences, with approximately 9.4% found just once. Unsorted libraries came from 2 million PBMCs stored at -80 °C. This CDR3 contains 12 residues. Germline CDR1 reads SQVTM; CDR2 reads ANQGSEA. Trimming left V 4 bases short and J 6 bases short, with 11 bases between. This clonotype was detected ten times or more. Its specificity is unknown. Study conclusions and caveats: The greatest TCR clonal expansion appeared in HTLV-1-associated myelopathy and the smallest, falling below healthy controls, in multiple sclerosis.

This TCR was recovered from a man aged 50-60 years in good health. What was sequenced was PBMCs. The chain joins TRBV29-1 to TRBJ2-3; no clear D. The CDR3 is CSVGPGGDTQYF. As DNA, the CDR3 is TGCAGCGTTGGACCGGGTGGGGATACGCAGTATTTT.